Included here is one T cell receptor beta chain sequence, with context. The antigen is undetermined. The CDR3 is 11 residues long. CDR1 and CDR2 (germline): DFQATT, SNEGSKA (reference sequence). Trimming shortened V by 3 bases and J by 3 bases, and 6 bases separated the two germline ends. The sample is drawn from a study of OX40 agonist ivuxolimab in advanced cancers. Study at large: Patients were treated with ivuxolimab, an agonistic anti-OX40 (CD134) antibody. Overall study results and limits: It was not determined which antigens were specifically recognized by the peripheral T cells that had undergone clonal expansion. At 0.1 to 3.0 mg/kg and by week 6, CD4+ and CD8+ T cells in the blood had expanded clonally. Expanded clones belonging to CD8+ T cells outnumbered, on average, those of CD4+.

Generated by immunoSEQ multiplex PCR, the TCRdb table keeps only in-frame clones and is missing some. This sample has tens of thousands of clones; around nine tenths occur once, and the top ten carry around 0.38%. The material was CD4+ or CD8+ T cells sorted from blood, obtained in a trial of the OX40 agonist ivuxolimab. V and J are TRBV20-1 and TRBJ2-7; no reliable D call. The TCR originated in an adult with an advanced solid tumor such as melanoma, head and neck, liver or kidney cancer. CDR3 sequence (DNA): TGCAGTGCTAGGTCGGTCTACGAGCAGTACTTC. Translating it yields CSARSVYEQYF.